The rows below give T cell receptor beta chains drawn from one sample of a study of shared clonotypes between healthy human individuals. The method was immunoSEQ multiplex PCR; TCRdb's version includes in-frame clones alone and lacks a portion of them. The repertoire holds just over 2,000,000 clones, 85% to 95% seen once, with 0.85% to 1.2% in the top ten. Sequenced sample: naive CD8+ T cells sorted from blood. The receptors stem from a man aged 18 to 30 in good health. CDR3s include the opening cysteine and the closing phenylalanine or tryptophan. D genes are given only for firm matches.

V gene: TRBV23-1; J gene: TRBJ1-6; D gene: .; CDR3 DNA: TGCGCCAGCAGTCAATCGAAAGACATATCAAGCTCCTATAATTCACCCCTCCACTTT; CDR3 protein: CASSQSKDISSSYNSPLHF
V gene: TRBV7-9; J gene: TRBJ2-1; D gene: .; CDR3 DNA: TGTGCCAGCGGCTGGTCCTACAATGAGCAGTTCTTC; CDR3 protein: CASGWSYNEQFF
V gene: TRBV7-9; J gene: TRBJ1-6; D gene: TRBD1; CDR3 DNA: TGTGCCAGCAGCTCGCAGGGGGAGGAGAATAATTCACCCCTCCACTTT; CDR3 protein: CASSSQGEENNSPLHF
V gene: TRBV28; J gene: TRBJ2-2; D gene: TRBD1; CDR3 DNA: TGTGCCAGCAGCTCTCTGCGACAGGGGATCGCCGGGGAGCTGTTTTTT; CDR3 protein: CASSSLRQGIAGELFF
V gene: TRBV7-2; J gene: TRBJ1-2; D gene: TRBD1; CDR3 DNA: TGTGCCAGCAGCTTGCGGGACAGCGTTTATGGCTACACCTTC; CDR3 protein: CASSLRDSVYGYTF
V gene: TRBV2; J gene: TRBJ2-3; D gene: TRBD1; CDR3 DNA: TGTGCCAGCAGTGAAGCAGGGACAGCTAGCACAGATACGCAGTATTTT; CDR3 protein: CASSEAGTASTDTQYF
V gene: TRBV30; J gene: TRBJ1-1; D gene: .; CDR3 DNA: TGTGCCTGCCAGACTATGAACACTGAAGCTTTCTTT; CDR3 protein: CACQTMNTEAFF
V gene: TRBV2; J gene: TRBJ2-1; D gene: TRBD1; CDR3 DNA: TGTGCCAGCAGGGCCGACTGGACAGGGACAAACAATGAGCAGTTCTTC; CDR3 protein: CASRADWTGTNNEQFF
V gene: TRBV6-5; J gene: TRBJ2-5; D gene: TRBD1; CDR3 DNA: TGTGCCAGCAGGTCCTATCAGGGGGTAGAGACCCAGTACTTC; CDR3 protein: CASRSYQGVETQYF
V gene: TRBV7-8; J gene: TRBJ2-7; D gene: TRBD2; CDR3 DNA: TGTGCCAGCAGCTTAGGGCTAGCGGGGGGCTCGACCCTCTACGAGCAGTACTTC; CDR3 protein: CASSLGLAGGSTLYEQYF
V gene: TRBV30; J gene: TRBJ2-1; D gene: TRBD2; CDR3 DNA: TGTGCCATCGATTCTAGCGGTGGTAATGAGCAGTTCTTC; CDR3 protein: CAIDSSGGNEQFF
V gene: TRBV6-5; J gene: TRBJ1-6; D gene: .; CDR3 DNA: TGTGCCAGCAGTCAATGGACAGAGAATTCACCCCTCCACTTT; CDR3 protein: CASSQWTENSPLHF
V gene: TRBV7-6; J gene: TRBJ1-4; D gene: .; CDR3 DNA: TGTGCCAGCAGCTCCGTAAGGGCGGAAACAACTAATGAAAAACTGTTTTTT; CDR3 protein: CASSSVRAETTNEKLFF
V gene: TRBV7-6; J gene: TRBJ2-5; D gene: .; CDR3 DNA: TGTGCCAGCAGCTTAGGGCGCAACCAAGAGACCCAGTACTTC; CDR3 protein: CASSLGRNQETQYF
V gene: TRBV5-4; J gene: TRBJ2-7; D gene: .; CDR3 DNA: TGTGCCAGCAGCTTGTTAGAGATGGGATTCTACGAGCAGTACTTC; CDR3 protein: CASSLLEMGFYEQYF
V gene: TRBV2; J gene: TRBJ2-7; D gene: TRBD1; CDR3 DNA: TGTGCCAGCAGTGTTTCAGGGGGACGGATCTACGAGCAGTACTTC; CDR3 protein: CASSVSGGRIYEQYF